The 13 T cell receptor beta chains below come from one sample, sequenced in a study of blood T cell repertoires in COVID-19. Some clones are missing from TCRdb's copy, which holds only in-frame ones; the method was immunoSEQ multiplex PCR. The table lists about 170,000 clones, about 88% of them singletons. The sample consisted of peripheral blood. Receptors originate from a man aged 55-75 years with acute or convalescent COVID-19.

The rearrangement uses TRBV5-1 and TRBJ2-3; the D is unclear. V lost 4 bases, J lost 2 bases, and 11 bases lay in between. The CDR3 is 14 amino acids. Germline V gene sequence: CDR1 SGHRS, CDR2 YFSETQ. The CDR3: CASSLDPSTDTQYF. CDR3 nucleotides: TGCGCCAGCAGCCTAGACCCCTCCACAGATACGCAGTATTTT.

This clone showed up just once. This chain joins TRBV5-1 and TRBJ2-7, with D perhaps matching TRBD1 (6 bases). Germline CDR1 SGHRS, CDR2 YFSETQ. V lost 4 bases and J 0 bases, leaving 8 bases between the germline ends. The CDR3 is 13 residues long. The CDR3 nucleotides read TGCGCCAGCAGCCGGGACAACTCCTACGAGCAGTACTTC. Its protein is CASSRDNSYEQYF. Full variable domain (remainder filled in from reference TRBV5-1 and TRBJ2-7): KAGVTQTPRYLIKTRGQQVTLSCSPISGHRSVSWYQQTPGQGLQFLFEYFSETQRNKGNFPGRFSGRQFSNSRSEMNVSTLELGDSALYLCASSRDNSYEQYFGPGTRLTVT.

The chain employs TRBV7-2 and TRBJ1-2; D may be TRBD1 (5 bases). Germline V gene sequence: CDR1 SGHTA, CDR2 FQGNSA. V was shortened by 1 base and J by 7 bases, with 10 bases between the two germline ends. There are 13 residues in the CDR3. CDR3 sequence reads: CASSLDLGGGYTF. The CDR3 DNA sequence: TGTGCCAGCAGCTTAGACCTGGGGGGTGGCTACACCTTC.

The chain combines TRBV3-1 (or the pseudogene TRBV3-2) with TRBJ2-3; no clear D gene. There are 16 residues in the CDR3. With 0 bases removed from V and 1 base from J, the gap between germline ends came to 11 bases. Looked up from germline, CDR1 is LGHDT and CDR2 is YNNKEL (reference sequence). The DNA for the CDR3 is TGTGCCAGCAGCCAAGAGAGGTTTGCCGGCACAGATACGCAGTATTTT. It specifies CASSQERFAGTDTQYF.

The gene calls are TRBV11-2 and TRBJ1-5, with 7 bases matching TRBD1. The germline V gene has CDR1 SGHAT and CDR2 FQNNGV. This CDR3 contains 13 residues. V shed 5 bases and J 7 bases; nucleotides not matched to a gene: 5. CDR3 nucleotide sequence: TGTGCCAGCAGCCAAGACAGGGAACAGCCCCAGCATTTT. This codes for CASSQDREQPQHF.

V usage is TRBV9 and J usage is TRBJ2-2; D possibly corresponds to TRBD2 (6 bases). Trimming removed 1 base from V and 0 bases from J, with 22 bases in between. The CDR3 has 20 residues. CDR1 and CDR2 from the germline V gene are SGDLS and YYNGEE. This CDR3 is CASSVSGGGGRFANTGELFF. CDR3 coding DNA: TGTGCCAGCAGCGTAAGTGGGGGAGGTGGCAGATTCGCGAACACCGGGGAGCTGTTTTTT.

CDR3 DNA sequence: TGTGCCAGCAGTGAACGGGCTAGCGTTGATACGCAGTATTTT. Amino acids: CASSERASVDTQYF. The J gene is TRBJ2-3, the V gene TRBV6-1; D possibly corresponds to TRBD2 (6 bases). This CDR3 spans 14 amino acids. Between the trimmed V and J ends, which lost 2 bases and 6 bases, there was a span of 12 bases. Germline V lookup: CDR1 MNHNS, CDR2 SASEGT.

The CDR3 region is CASSLVVIRGRGEQFF. The CDR3 DNA reads as TGTGCCAGCAGCTTAGTTGTTATCCGGGGGAGGGGTGAGCAGTTCTTC. The chain is built from TRBV11-1 and TRBJ2-1, with 7 nucleotides matching TRBD2. This CDR3 region has 16 residues. With 1 base clipped from V and 9 bases from J, the junction kept 12 bases outside the gene matches. Germline CDR1 and CDR2: SGHAT and FQDESV (reference sequence).

The chain employs TRBV5-1 and TRBJ2-1, with TRBD2 identical over 12 bases. J lost 9 bases, V lost 0 bases, and 7 bases had no gene match. The CDR3 extends over 16 amino acids. Germline assignment: CDR1 SGHRS and CDR2 YFSETQ. CDR3 DNA sequence: TGCGCCAGCAGCTTGGTTCTAGCGGGAGGGCCGGGTGAGCAGTTCTTC. It is translated as CASSLVLAGGPGEQFF.

A single count supports this clone. The chain couples TRBV30 to TRBJ1-1, with a tentative D call TRBD1 (5 bases). V gave up 5 bases and J gave up 4 bases, with 14 bases separating them. CDR3 length: 13 residues. Germline V gene lookup returns CDR1 GTSNPN and CDR2 SVGIG (reference sequence). CDR3 DNA sequence: TGTGCCTGGGGTATACAGGTTATCACTGAAGCTTTCTTT. Protein product: CAWGIQVITEAFF.

As concerns this clone: Other DNA sequences in this sample translate to the same CDR3. In DNA, the CDR3 is TGCGCCAGCAGCTTAAGCGGGGGGAACACCGGGGAGCTGTTTTTT. Residues: CASSLSGGNTGELFF. The V call is TRBV5-1, the J call TRBJ2-2; 8 nucleotides line up with TRBD2. Losses at the gene ends were 2 bases for V and 1 base for J; bases not matched to a gene: 1. In germline, CDR1 is SGHRS, CDR2 YFSETQ. This CDR3 has 15 amino acids.

The rearrangement uses TRBV30 and TRBJ1-1, with 7 bases identical to TRBD1. The junction had 6 bases not matched to a gene; V was cut back by 5 bases and J by 6 bases. This CDR3 is built from 12 residues. Germline CDR1 reads GTSNPN; CDR2 reads SVGIG (reference sequence). CDR3 sequence (DNA): TGTGCCTGGGAATTAGACAGGGCTGAAGCTTTCTTT. It specifies CAWELDRAEAFF.

V usage is TRBV19 and J usage is TRBJ2-3, with D perhaps TRBD1 (6 bases). CDR1 and CDR2 from the germline V gene are LNHDA and SQIVND (reference sequence). CDR3 length: 15 amino acids. Trimming took off 5 bases at V and 0 bases at J, with 12 bases between the two ends. The CDR3 DNA reads TGTGCCAGTAGTGGTACAGGGACGAGCACAGATACGCAGTATTTT. This encodes CASSGTGTSTDTQYF.